Below, one T cell receptor (beta chain) is given with its context. Its antigen remains unknown. CDR3 length: 14 amino acids. Germline V gene data show CDR1 as DFQATT and CDR2 as SNEGSKA (reference sequence). The ends lost 5 bases at V and 6 bases at J; junction bases unmatched: 4. Included in the TCR beta cDNA libraries were unique molecular identifiers. From the PCR reads, TCRdb called clonotypes with MiXCR, one entry per CDR3 protein. The sample includes 350,000 to 450,000 distinct CDR3 sequences, approximately 39% of them seen just once. This sample was included in a study of post-analysis software for immune sequencing data. The study's findings and limits: Controls had lower frequencies than patients of roughly five TRBV segments, which included TRBV5-6, TRBV5-1 and TRBV20-1.

What was sequenced was blood. The V gene is TRBV20-1, the J gene TRBJ2-1; 13 bases line up with TRBD2. This TCR was recovered from a girl aged 2 to 10 with multiple sclerosis. CDR3 bases: TGCAGTGCTTCGGGACTAGCGGGACCCAATGAGCAGTTCTTC. This encodes CSASGLAGPNEQFF.